Listed below are T cell receptor beta chains from one sample, sequenced in a study of neurological immune-mediated disorders. TCRdb reprocessed the 5' RACE reads via MiXCR and lists one record per CDR3 protein. Among more than 8,000 distinct CDR3 sequences listed, roughly 20% were seen once. Sequenced sample: CD8+ T cells from blood. Receptors were obtained from a woman aged 40 to 55 with multiple sclerosis. Both conserved end residues are part of each CDR3. The D gene is left open where the match is weak. Only some rows state a clone size, as once, few, many or a class for expanded clones.

>TRBJ1-2|TRBV29-1|TRBD1|-
TGCAGCGTAGGACAGGGGGCGGGTGGCTACACCTTC
CSVGQGAGGYTF
>TRBJ2-3|TRBV20-1|-|many
TGCAGTGTGTCAGGGTCCAGTGCCCCCCGGGTAGATACGCAGTATTTT
CSVSGSSAPRVDTQYF
>TRBJ1-2|TRBV5-1|-|-
TGCGCCAGCAGCTTGGCCCCGGGACACAGGAACTATGGCTACACCTTC
CASSLAPGHRNYGYTF
>TRBJ2-7|TRBV29-1|-|medium-sized
TGCAGCGTTGAAGATCCAACGACCTACGAGCAGTACTTC
CSVEDPTTYEQYF
>TRBJ2-2|TRBV7-9|TRBD1|few
TGTGCCAGCAGCTTTGATAGTGGGACAGGGGGATCCACCGGGGAGCTGTTTTTT
CASSFDSGTGGSTGELFF
>TRBJ2-5|TRBV9|TRBD1|many
TGTGCCAGCAGCGTAGAAGCTTTGGGACAGCTCCAAGAGACCCAGTACTTC
CASSVEALGQLQETQYF
>TRBJ1-4|TRBV5-5|TRBD1|medium-sized
TGTGCCAGCAGCATAACAGGGGAGCCTAATGAAAAACTGTTTTTT
CASSITGEPNEKLFF
>TRBJ2-7|TRBV7-9|TRBD1|medium-sized
TGTGCCAGCACCCGGGACAGCAGCTACGAGCAGTACTTC
CASTRDSSYEQYF
>TRBJ1-1|TRBV9|TRBD1|medium-sized
TGTGCCAGCAGCGCTACAGGGGGCAATGAAGCTTTCTTT
CASSATGGNEAFF
>TRBJ2-3|TRBV9|-|many
TGTGCCAGCAGCGTAGAGACCCAAATAGATACGCAGTATTTT
CASSVETQIDTQYF
>TRBJ2-1|TRBV29-1|TRBD2|many
TGCAGCGTTGAAGAGGTCTGGACTAGCGGGGGCGCGACCTCCTACAATGAGCAGTTCTTC
CSVEEVWTSGGATSYNEQFF
>TRBJ2-3|TRBV5-1|TRBD2|many
TGCGCCAGCAGCGCGCGGACTAGCGGGGGCCTAAATACGCAGTATTTT
CASSARTSGGLNTQYF
>TRBJ1-2|TRBV2|-|many
TGTGCCAGCACCGAGGGCTATGGCTACACCTTC
CASTEGYGYTF
>TRBJ2-2|TRBV9|-|many
TGTGCCAGCAGCTCTCAGGGAGAGGAGCTGTTTTTT
CASSSQGEELFF
>TRBJ1-1|TRBV29-1|-|-
TGCAGCGTTGGAGGGAGGGCCGCCCCTGAAGCTTTCTTT
CSVGGRAAPEAFF
>TRBJ1-2|TRBV11-2|-|few
TGTGCCAGCAGCTTAGCCCCCCTCTATGGCTACACCTTC
CASSLAPLYGYTF
>TRBJ1-1|TRBV5-1|-|medium-sized
TGCGCCAGCAGCTTGGTGGAGGGCACTGAAGCTTTCTTT
CASSLVEGTEAFF
>TRBJ2-7|TRBV13|TRBD1|many
TGTGCCAGCAGCTTACGGACAGGGTCCCACGAGCAGTACTTC
CASSLRTGSHEQYF
>TRBJ1-2|TRBV20-1|-|medium-sized
TGCAGTGCTACTCCTGGACAGTTCTATGGCTACACCTTC
CSATPGQFYGYTF
>TRBJ2-7|TRBV20-1|-|many
TGCAGTGCTAGTACGGCAGGACGTGACGAGCAGTACTTC
CSASTAGRDEQYF
>TRBJ2-7|TRBV15|TRBD2|-
TGTGCCACCAGCAGAGATCTAGGAGCGGGGGCCTCCTACGAGCAGTACTTC
CATSRDLGAGASYEQYF
>TRBJ2-7|TRBV27|TRBD2|medium-sized
TGTGCCAGCAGTTTATCGGGGGGGAGGTACGAGCAGTACTTC
CASSLSGGRYEQYF
>TRBJ2-1|TRBV4-1|-|medium-sized
TGCGCCAGCAGCCAAGTATCCAAGGGAAATGAGCAGTTCTTC
CASSQVSKGNEQFF
>TRBJ2-7|TRBV7-2|-|many
TGTGCCAGCAGCTTAGGTACAGAATTCTCCTACGAGCAGTACTTC
CASSLGTEFSYEQYF
>TRBJ2-3|TRBV5-1|TRBD2|many
TGCGCCAGCAGAGAGCGGGGGAGGTATACGCAGTATTTT
CASRERGRYTQYF
>TRBJ2-2|TRBV7-2|-|many
TGTGCCAGCAGCTTTATGGGGGAGCTGTTTTTT
CASSFMGELFF
>TRBJ2-1|TRBV5-1|-|medium-sized
TGCGCCAGCAGCGGCTGGGACAATGAGCAGTTCTTC
CASSGWDNEQFF
>TRBJ1-6|TRBV15|TRBD1|-
TGTGCCACCAGCCGCAGGACAGGGGGAAATTCACCCCTCCACTTT
CATSRRTGGNSPLHF
>TRBJ1-1|TRBV5-1|TRBD1|many
TGCGCCAGCAGCTTGGAGACAGGGCTCGCTGAAGCTTTCTTT
CASSLETGLAEAFF
>TRBJ1-5|TRBV27|-|medium-sized
TGTGCCAGCAGTTTCGGGATAGGGAATCAGCCCCAGCATTTT
CASSFGIGNQPQHF
>TRBJ2-5|TRBV20-1|-|once
TGCAGTGCTGGCGGCGGGACCAAAGAGACCCAGTACTTC
CSAGGGTKETQYF